The 21 T cell receptor beta chains below were found in one sample sequenced in a study of blood T cell repertoires in COVID-19. The protocol was immunoSEQ multiplex PCR, while the TCRdb copy is restricted to in-frame clones and leaves out a portion. This table holds under 30,000 clones, approximately 90% found once. The material sequenced was peripheral blood. Source of these receptors: a human donor in a cohort sampled during active COVID-19.

Remarks on this clone: Additional DNA sequences in this sample encode the identical CDR3. The CDR3 nucleotides read TGTGCCAGCAGCCTACAGGGCGCCTACAATGAGCAGTTCTTC. Its translation: CASSLQGAYNEQFF. The V call is TRBV6-5, the J call TRBJ2-1; a weak D match, TRBD1 (6 bases). The germline V gene has CDR1 MNHEY and CDR2 SVGAGI. The CDR3 covers 14 residues. Trimming cost V 6 bases and J 2 bases, with 11 bases left between them.

V usage is TRBV11-2 and J usage is TRBJ2-3; D gene uncertain. With 1 base removed from V and 2 bases from J, the gap between germline ends came to 10 bases. Germline lookup yields CDR1 SGHAT and CDR2 FQNNGV. This CDR3 region has 15 residues. The CDR3 is CASSLVSGITDTQYF. The CDR3 nucleotides are TGTGCCAGCAGCTTAGTCTCCGGTATCACAGATACGCAGTATTTT.

This chain links TRBV19 with TRBJ1-1; 10 bases match TRBD1. The CDR3 loop spans 17 amino acids. V lost 2 bases to trimming and J lost 4 bases; unmatched junction nucleotides: 10. Germline CDR1 is LNHDA and CDR2 is SQIVND (reference sequence). The CDR3 sequence is CASSISRWGDRGTEAFF. The CDR3 DNA follows: TGTGCCAGTAGTATATCACGATGGGGGGACAGGGGCACTGAAGCTTTCTTT.

This clone was detected a few times. The rearrangement uses TRBV5-4 and TRBJ2-3; D remains unclear. Germline-derived CDR1 and CDR2 are SGHNT and YYREEE (reference sequence). With 1 base removed from V and 0 bases from J, the gap between germline ends came to 12 bases. The CDR3 contains 16 residues. The CDR3 loop reads CASSLKERASTDTQYF. The CDR3 bases are TGTGCCAGCAGCTTGAAGGAGAGAGCTAGCACAGATACGCAGTATTTT.

The rearrangement joins TRBV5-4 to TRBJ2-7; perhaps TRBD1 as D (6 bases). CDR1 and CDR2 from the germline V gene are SGHNT and YYREEE (reference sequence). The CDR3 sequence is 15 residues long. Between the trimmed V and J ends, which lost 9 bases and 5 bases, there was a span of 24 bases. CDR3 coding DNA: TGTGCCACCAAATCCATCCGGGACATTGGAAACGAGCAGTACTTC. It is translated as CATKSIRDIGNEQYF.

In this sample, this clone turned up once. The chain combines TRBV19 with TRBJ2-2; D may be TRBD1 (8 bases). Germline-derived CDR1 and CDR2 are LNHDA and SQIVND (reference sequence). The CDR3 is 16 amino acids. Trimming cost V 6 bases and J 0 bases, with 14 bases left between them. The CDR3 reads CASRAGDRPNTGELFF. CDR3 coding DNA: TGTGCCAGTAGGGCGGGGGACAGGCCGAACACCGGGGAGCTGTTTTTT.

This clone was recorded only once. The V and J genes are TRBV30 and TRBJ2-7; 8 bases fit TRBD2. The J segment lost 3 bases and the V segment lost 1 base, leaving 11 bases of the junction unmatched. From germline, CDR1 is GTSNPN and CDR2 SVGIG (reference sequence). The CDR3 is made up of 16 amino acids. CDR3 sequence reads: CAWSAGGGHNGYEQYF. CDR3 nucleotide sequence: TGTGCCTGGAGTGCGGGGGGGGGACACAACGGCTACGAGCAGTACTTC.

This sequence joins TRBV19 and TRBJ2-1; TRBD2 is a possible D gene (6 bases). This CDR3 region has 15 residues. Per the germline V gene, CDR1 is LNHDA and CDR2 is SQIVND (reference sequence). The germline V and J ends were trimmed by 8 bases and 2 bases, with 16 bases remaining between them. CDR3 protein: CASSLAGLTYNEQFF. CDR3 coding DNA: TGTGCCAGTTCCTTGGCGGGGCTCACCTACAATGAGCAGTTCTTC. Full variable domain (missing parts from reference TRBV19 and TRBJ2-1): DGGITQSPKYLFRKEGQNVTLSCEQNLNHDAMYWYRQDPGQGLRLIYYSQIVNDFQKGDIAEGYSVSREKKESFPLTVTSAQKNPTAFYLCASSLAGLTYNEQFFGPGTRLTVL.

The chain employs TRBV11-1 and TRBJ1-2; D uncertain. V was trimmed by 2 bases and J by 2 bases, leaving 6 bases between them. This CDR3 spans 13 amino acids. Germline CDR1 reads SGHAT; CDR2 reads FQDESV (reference sequence). The CDR3 coding sequence is TGTGCCAGCAGCTTATCTGGCAACTATGGCTACACCTTC. It specifies CASSLSGNYGYTF.

The CDR3, as DNA: TGTGCCAGCAGCGGGGACAGGGGCAGCTATGGCTACACCTTC. This translates into CASSGDRGSYGYTF. This chain joins TRBV9 and TRBJ1-2; 10 positions agree with TRBD1. With V trimmed by 3 bases and J by 4 bases, 3 bases remained unmatched. The CDR3 has 14 residues. Germline CDR1 reads SGDLS; CDR2 reads YYNGEE.

The chain links TRBV19 to TRBJ1-1; TRBD1 matches 9 bases. The CDR3 runs to 15 residues. CDR1 LNHDA and CDR2 SQIVND come from the germline V gene (reference sequence). V shed 4 bases, J shed 3 bases, and the junction held 6 bases outside the gene matches. The CDR3 loop is CASSSPGQGDTEAFF. The CDR3 coding sequence is TGTGCCAGTAGTAGCCCGGGACAGGGTGACACTGAAGCTTTCTTT.

This clone is a singleton in its sample. The chain has TRBV10-1 and TRBJ2-1; D ambiguous. Germline CDR1 is WNHNN and CDR2 is SYGVQD (reference sequence). The CDR3 consists of 13 residues. The ends were cut back, 1 base at V and 5 bases at J, with 6 bases in the middle. The CDR3 reads CASSEFANNEQFF. The DNA for the CDR3 is TGCGCCAGCAGTGAGTTTGCTAACAATGAGCAGTTCTTC.

This clone was seen only once. The chain couples TRBV5-1 to TRBJ2-5; 9 bases fit TRBD1. After removal of 3 bases from V and 2 bases from J, the junction contained 8 bases not matched to a gene. CDR1 and CDR2 (germline): SGHRS, YFSETQ. This CDR3 is 16 amino acids long. The CDR3 spells CASSSAATGGQETQYF. DNA of the CDR3: TGCGCCAGCAGCTCCGCCGCGACAGGGGGGCAAGAGACCCAGTACTTC.

The rearrangement uses TRBV7-2 and TRBJ2-3; 8 bases line up with TRBD2. The CDR3 totals 14 residues. Per germline, CDR1 SGHTA and CDR2 FQGNSA. The CDR3 reads CASSGGFSTDTQYF. Here the CDR3 DNA reads TGTGCTTCGTCGGGGGGGTTTAGCACAGATACGCAGTATTTT.

This chain connects TRBV6-1 to TRBJ2-7; D is unresolved. V was clipped by 3 bases and J by 4 bases, with 7 bases between them. This CDR3 is built from 12 residues. Germline lookup yields CDR1 MNHNS and CDR2 SASEGT. CDR3 sequence reads: CASSDSRYEQYF. The DNA of the CDR3 is TGTGCCAGCAGTGATTCGAGATACGAGCAGTACTTC.

The chain has TRBV11-2 and TRBJ1-2; D possibly corresponds to TRBD1 (6 bases). Trimming shortened V by 7 bases and J by 6 bases, and 21 bases separated the two germline ends. The CDR3 is made up of 15 amino acids. CDR1 and CDR2 from the germline V gene are SGHAT and FQNNGV. CDR3 coding DNA: TGTGCCAGCACCCAAGGTGGTATGGGGGGGCATGGCTACACCTTC. Translated, it gives CASTQGGMGGHGYTF.

J is TRBJ1-2 and V is TRBV6-1, with D possibly matching TRBD1 (6 bases). With 3 bases removed from V and 4 bases from J, the gap between germline ends came to 9 bases. This CDR3 contains 13 residues. Germline V gene lookup returns CDR1 MNHNS and CDR2 SASEGT. This CDR3 is CASSEGGAYGYTF. The CDR3 nucleotides are TGTGCCAGCAGTGAGGGGGGGGCCTATGGCTACACCTTC.

The chain carries TRBV27 and TRBJ1-6; 10 bases agree with TRBD1. Germline assignment: CDR1 MNHEY and CDR2 SMNVEV (reference sequence). The CDR3 runs to 20 residues. V was clipped by 6 bases and J by 0 bases; unmatched bases: 14. The CDR3 DNA reads TGTGCCAGCAGGAGATCTTTGACAGGGGGCGACGACTCCTATAATTCACCCCTCCACTTT. This gives the protein CASRRSLTGGDDSYNSPLHF.

V usage is TRBV19 and J usage is TRBJ2-3, with D hard to call. Germline V CDR1 and CDR2: LNHDA, SQIVND (reference sequence). V was cut by 4 bases and J by 2 bases, with 7 bases left in between. The CDR3 extends over 13 amino acids. The CDR3 reads CASSKPPTDTQYF. In nucleotides, the CDR3 is TGTGCCAGTAGTAAGCCCCCCACAGATACGCAGTATTTT.

The V call is TRBV12-3 or TRBV12-4, the J call TRBJ2-1; 10 bases are a match to TRBD2. This CDR3 contains 13 residues. Germline trimming cut 6 bases from V and 7 bases from J; bases unmatched to any gene: 3. The CDR3 bases are TGTGCCAGCAGGCTAGCGGGAGTGAATGAGCAGTTCTTC. Translation gives CASRLAGVNEQFF.

This chain links TRBV28 with TRBJ2-2; the D gene is possibly TRBD1 (5 bases). Germline V lookup: CDR1 MDHEN, CDR2 SYDVKM. The germline V and J ends were trimmed by 8 bases and 3 bases, with 16 bases remaining between them. The CDR3 extends over 15 amino acids. The CDR3 sequence: CASSLMGRDTGELFF. As DNA, the CDR3 is TGTGCCAGCTCTTTAATGGGCAGGGACACCGGGGAGCTGTTTTTT.